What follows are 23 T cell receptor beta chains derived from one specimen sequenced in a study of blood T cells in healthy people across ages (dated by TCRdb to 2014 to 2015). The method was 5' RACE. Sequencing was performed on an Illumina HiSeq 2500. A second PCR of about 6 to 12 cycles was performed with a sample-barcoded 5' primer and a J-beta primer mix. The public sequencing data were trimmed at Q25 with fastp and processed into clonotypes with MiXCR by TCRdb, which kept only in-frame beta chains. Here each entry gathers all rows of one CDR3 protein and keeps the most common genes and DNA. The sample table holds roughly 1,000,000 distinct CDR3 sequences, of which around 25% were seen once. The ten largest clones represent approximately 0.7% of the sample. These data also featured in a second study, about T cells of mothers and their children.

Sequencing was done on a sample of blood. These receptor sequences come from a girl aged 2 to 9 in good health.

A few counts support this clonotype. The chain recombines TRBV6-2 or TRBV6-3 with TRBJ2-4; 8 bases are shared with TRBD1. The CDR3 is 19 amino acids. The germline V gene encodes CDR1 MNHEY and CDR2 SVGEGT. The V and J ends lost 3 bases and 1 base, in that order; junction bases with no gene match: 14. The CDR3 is CASSYLGQGVERAKNIQYF. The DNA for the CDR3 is TGTGCCAGCAGTTATCTCGGACAGGGAGTTGAACGGGCCAAAAACATTCAGTACTTC.

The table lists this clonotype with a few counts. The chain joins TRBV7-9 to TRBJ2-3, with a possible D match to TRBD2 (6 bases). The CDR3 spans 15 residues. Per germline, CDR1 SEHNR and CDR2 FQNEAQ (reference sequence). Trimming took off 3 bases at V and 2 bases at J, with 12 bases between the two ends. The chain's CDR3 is CASSLGGAATDTQYF. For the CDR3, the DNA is TGTGCCAGCAGCTTGGGCGGGGCGGCCACAGATACGCAGTATTTT.

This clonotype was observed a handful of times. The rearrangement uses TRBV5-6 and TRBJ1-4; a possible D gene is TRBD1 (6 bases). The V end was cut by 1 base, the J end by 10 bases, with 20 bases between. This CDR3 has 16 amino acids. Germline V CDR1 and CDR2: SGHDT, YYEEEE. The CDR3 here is CASSLRDTGKLGKLFF. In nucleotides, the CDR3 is TGTGCCAGCAGCTTGAGGGACACGGGAAAGTTAGGAAAACTGTTTTTT.

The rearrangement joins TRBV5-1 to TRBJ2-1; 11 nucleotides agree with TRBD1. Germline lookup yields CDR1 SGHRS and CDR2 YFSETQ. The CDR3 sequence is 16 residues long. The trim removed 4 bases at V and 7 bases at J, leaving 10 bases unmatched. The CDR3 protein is CASSPNPGQGGNEQFF. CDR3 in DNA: TGCGCCAGCAGCCCGAACCCGGGACAGGGGGGGAATGAGCAGTTCTTC.

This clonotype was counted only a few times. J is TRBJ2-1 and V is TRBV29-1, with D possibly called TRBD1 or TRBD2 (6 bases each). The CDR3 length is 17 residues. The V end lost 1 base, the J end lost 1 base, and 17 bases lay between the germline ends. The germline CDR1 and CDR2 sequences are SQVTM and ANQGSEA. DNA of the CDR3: TGCAGCGTTGAAGTCCCAGCCTGGGGGGCATCCTACAATGAGCAGTTCTTC. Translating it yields CSVEVPAWGASYNEQFF.

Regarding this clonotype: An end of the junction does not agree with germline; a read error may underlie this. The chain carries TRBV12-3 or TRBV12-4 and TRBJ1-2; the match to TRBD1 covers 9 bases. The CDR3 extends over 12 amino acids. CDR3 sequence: CASSYRDREASF. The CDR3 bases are TGTGCCAGCAGCTACCGGGACAGGGAGGCCTCCTTC.

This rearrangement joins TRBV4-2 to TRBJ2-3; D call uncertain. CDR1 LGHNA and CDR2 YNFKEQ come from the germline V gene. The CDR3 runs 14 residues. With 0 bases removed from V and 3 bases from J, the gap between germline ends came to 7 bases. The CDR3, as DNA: TGTGCCAGCAGCCAAGAATGGAAGACAGATACGCAGTATTTT. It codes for CASSQEWKTDTQYF.

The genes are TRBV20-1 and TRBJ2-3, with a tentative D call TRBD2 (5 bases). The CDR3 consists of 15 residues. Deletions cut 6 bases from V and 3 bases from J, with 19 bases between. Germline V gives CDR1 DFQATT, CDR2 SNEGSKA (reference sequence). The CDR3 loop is CSAPTALAGTDTQYF. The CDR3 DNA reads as TGCAGTGCCCCTACCGCTCTAGCTGGAACAGATACGCAGTATTTT.

The CDR3 nucleotides are TGCAGCGTTGAGGGGCAGACGAACACTGAAGCTTTCTTT. It is translated as CSVEGQTNTEAFF. The chain combines TRBV29-1 with TRBJ1-1; D possibly corresponds to TRBD1 (5 bases). V shed 3 bases and J shed 1 base, with 9 bases lying between them. The CDR3 length is 13 residues. CDR1 is SQVTM and CDR2 is ANQGSEA in the germline V gene.

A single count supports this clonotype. The CDR3 protein is CASSSVGSQETQYF. CDR3 coding DNA: TGTGCCAGCAGCTCGGTAGGGAGTCAAGAGACCCAGTACTTC. This chain uses TRBV5-4 with TRBJ2-1; D is possibly TRBD2 (5 bases). The DNA end lines up better with TRBJ2-5; the J call may be wrong. The length of the CDR3 is 14 residues. Germline CDR1 and CDR2: SGHNT and YYREEE (reference sequence).

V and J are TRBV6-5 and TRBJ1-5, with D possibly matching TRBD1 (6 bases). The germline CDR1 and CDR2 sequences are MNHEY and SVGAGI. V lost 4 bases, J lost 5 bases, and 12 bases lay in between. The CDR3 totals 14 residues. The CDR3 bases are TGTGCCAGCAGTTTCACAGGGCCCCATCAGCCCCAGCATTTT. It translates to CASSFTGPHQPQHF.

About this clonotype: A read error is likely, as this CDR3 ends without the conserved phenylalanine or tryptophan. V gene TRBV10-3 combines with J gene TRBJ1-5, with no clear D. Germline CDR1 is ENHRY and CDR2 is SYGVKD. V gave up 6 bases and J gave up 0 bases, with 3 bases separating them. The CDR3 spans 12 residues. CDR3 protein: CAIRSSNQPQHL. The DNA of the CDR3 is TGTGCCATCAGGAGTAGCAATCAGCCCCAGCATCTT.

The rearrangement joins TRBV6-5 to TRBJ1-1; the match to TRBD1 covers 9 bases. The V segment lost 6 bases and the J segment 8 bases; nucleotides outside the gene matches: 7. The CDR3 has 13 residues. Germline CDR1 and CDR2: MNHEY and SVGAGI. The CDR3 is CASRTGTGTEAFF. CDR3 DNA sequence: TGTGCCAGCAGGACCGGGACAGGGACAGAAGCTTTCTTT.

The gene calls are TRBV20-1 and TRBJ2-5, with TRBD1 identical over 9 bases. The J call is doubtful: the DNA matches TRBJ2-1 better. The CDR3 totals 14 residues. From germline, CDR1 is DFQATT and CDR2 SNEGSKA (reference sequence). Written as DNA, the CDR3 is TGCAGTGCTAGTCGGACAGGGGAGTACAATGAGCAGTTCTTC. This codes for CSASRTGEYNEQFF.

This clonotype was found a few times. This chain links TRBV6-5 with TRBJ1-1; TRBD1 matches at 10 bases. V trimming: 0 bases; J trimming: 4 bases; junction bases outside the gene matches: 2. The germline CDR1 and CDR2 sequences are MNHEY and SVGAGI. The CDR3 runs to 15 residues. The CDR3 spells CASSYSTGGFTEAFF. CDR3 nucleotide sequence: TGTGCCAGCAGTTACTCGACAGGGGGCTTCACTGAAGCTTTCTTT.

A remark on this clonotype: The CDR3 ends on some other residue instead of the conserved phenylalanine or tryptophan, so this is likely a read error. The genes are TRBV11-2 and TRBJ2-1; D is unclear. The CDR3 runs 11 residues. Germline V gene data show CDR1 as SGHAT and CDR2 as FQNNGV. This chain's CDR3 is CVSSLNLEQFL. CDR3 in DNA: TGTGTCAGCAGCTTAAATCTTGAGCAGTTCCTC.

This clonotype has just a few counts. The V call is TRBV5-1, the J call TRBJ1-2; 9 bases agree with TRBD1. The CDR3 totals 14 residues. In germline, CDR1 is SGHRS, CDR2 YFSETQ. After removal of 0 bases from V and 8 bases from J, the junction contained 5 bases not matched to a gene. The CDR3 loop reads CASSLEQGASGYTF. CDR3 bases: TGCGCCAGCAGCTTGGAACAGGGGGCAAGCGGCTACACCTTC.

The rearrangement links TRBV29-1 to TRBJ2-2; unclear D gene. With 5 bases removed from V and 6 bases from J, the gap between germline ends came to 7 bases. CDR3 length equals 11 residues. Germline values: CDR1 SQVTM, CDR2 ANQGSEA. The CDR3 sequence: CSVPVAGELFF. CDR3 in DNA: TGCAGCGTTCCGGTAGCCGGGGAGCTGTTTTTT.

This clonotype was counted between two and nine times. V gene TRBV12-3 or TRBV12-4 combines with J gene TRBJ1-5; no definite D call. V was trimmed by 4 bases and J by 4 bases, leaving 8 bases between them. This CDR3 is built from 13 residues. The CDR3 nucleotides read TGTGCCAGCAGTTCGAGTACTAATCAGCCCCAGCATTTT. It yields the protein CASSSSTNQPQHF.

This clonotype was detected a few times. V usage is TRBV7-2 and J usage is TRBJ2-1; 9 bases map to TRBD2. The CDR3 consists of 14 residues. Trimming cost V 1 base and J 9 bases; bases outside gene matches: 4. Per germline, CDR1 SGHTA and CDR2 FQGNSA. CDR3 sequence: CASSLGGGAREQFF. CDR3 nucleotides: TGTGCCAGCAGCTTAGGCGGGGGGGCTCGTGAGCAGTTCTTC.

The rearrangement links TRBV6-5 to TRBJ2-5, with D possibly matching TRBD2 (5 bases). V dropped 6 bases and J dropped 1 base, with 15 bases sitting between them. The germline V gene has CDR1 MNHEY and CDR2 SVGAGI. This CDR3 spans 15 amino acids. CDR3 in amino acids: CASRRYPEGQETQYF. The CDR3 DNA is TGTGCCAGCAGGAGATATCCCGAGGGCCAAGAGACCCAGTACTTC.

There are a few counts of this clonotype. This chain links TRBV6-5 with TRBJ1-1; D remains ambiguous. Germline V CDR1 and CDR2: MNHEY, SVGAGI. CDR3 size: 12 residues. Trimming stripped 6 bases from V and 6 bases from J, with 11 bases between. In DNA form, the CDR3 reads TGTGCCAGCAGCCCTATCGGGGCTGAAGCTTTCTTT. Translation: CASSPIGAEAFF.

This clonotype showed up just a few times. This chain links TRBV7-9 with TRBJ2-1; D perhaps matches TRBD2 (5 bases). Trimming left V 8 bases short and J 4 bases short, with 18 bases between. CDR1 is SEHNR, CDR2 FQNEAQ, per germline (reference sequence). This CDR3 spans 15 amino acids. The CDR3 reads CASVVESGPYNEQFF. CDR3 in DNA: TGTGCCAGCGTCGTTGAGAGCGGACCATACAATGAGCAGTTCTTC.